Presented here are 32 T cell receptor beta chains from one specimen sequenced in a study of T cells in Graves' hyperthyroidism and ophthalmopathy. Regions amplified from RNA transcripts were the TCR beta CDR3 regions. RT-PCR in the first round (using the HTBI primer set) targeted the TCR CDR3. One entry per CDR3 protein, called by TCRdb with MiXCR from the multiplex PCR reads. The sample gives around 580,000 distinct CDR3 sequences, around 45% of which show up once; roughly 7.7% is in the top ten. Sequencing input: peripheral blood or thyroid tissue (not recorded which). These receptors all come from a woman younger than 30 with Graves' hyperthyroidism.

J is TRBJ2-6 and V is TRBV7-9, with D hard to call. V was cut by 4 bases and J by 0 bases, with 10 bases left in between. CDR3 size: 16 residues. Germline values: CDR1 SEHNR, CDR2 FQNEAQ (reference sequence). DNA for the CDR3: TGTGCCAGCAGCTCGACCCGGGCCTCTGGGGCCAACGTCCTGACTTTC. This sequence encodes CASSSTRASGANVLTF.

This clonotype showed up many times. This rearrangement joins TRBV20-1 to TRBJ2-7; D call uncertain. Between the trimmed V and J ends, which lost 0 bases and 2 bases, there was a span of 11 bases. The CDR3 spans 14 residues. Germline V CDR1 and CDR2: DFQATT, SNEGSKA (reference sequence). The CDR3 region has the DNA TGCAGTGCTAGAGATCTGGGCTTAACCTACGAGCAGTACTTC. Encoded protein: CSARDLGLTYEQYF.

This chain uses TRBV7-2 with TRBJ2-7, with D tentatively TRBD1 or TRBD2 (5 bases each). Trimming cost V 0 bases and J 6 bases, with 9 bases left between them. Germline V lookup: CDR1 SGHTA, CDR2 FQGNSA. The CDR3 contains 13 residues. The CDR3 reads CASSLARDGEQYF. The CDR3 DNA follows: TGTGCCAGCAGCTTAGCAAGGGACGGCGAGCAGTACTTC. The full variable domain, rest sourced from reference TRBV7-2 and TRBJ2-7, is GAGVSQSPSNKVTEKGKDVELRCDPISGHTALYWYRQSLGQGLEFLIYFQGNSAPDKSGLPSDRFSAERTGGSVSTLTIQRTQQEDSAVYLCASSLARDGEQYFGPGTRLTVT.

The chain recombines TRBV29-1 with TRBJ2-7; D is ambiguous. CDR1 SQVTM and CDR2 ANQGSEA come from the germline V gene. Trimming took 4 bases from V and 4 from J, leaving 11 bases between them. The CDR3 loop spans 12 amino acids. The CDR3 region is CSVVPSGYEQYF. The CDR3 DNA reads TGCAGCGTTGTCCCGTCTGGATACGAGCAGTACTTC.

This clonotype was seen many times. The chain joins TRBV20-1 to TRBJ2-7, with D uncertain. The length of the CDR3 is 14 residues. V shed 0 bases and J shed 0 bases, with 9 bases lying between them. Germline values: CDR1 DFQATT, CDR2 SNEGSKA (reference sequence). The CDR3 protein is CSARDTTVSYEQYF. Here the CDR3 DNA reads TGCAGTGCTAGAGATACGACGGTCTCCTACGAGCAGTACTTC.

This rearrangement joins TRBV2 to TRBJ2-6; TRBD1 is a possible D gene (5 bases). Germline CDR1 is SNHLY and CDR2 is FYNNEI. The CDR3 runs to 17 residues. Trimming stripped 0 bases from V and 0 bases from J, with 9 bases between. CDR3: CASSEARQSSGANVLTF. CDR3 in DNA: TGTGCCAGCAGTGAAGCCAGACAGAGCTCTGGGGCCAACGTCCTGACTTTC.

J is TRBJ2-7 and V is TRBV29-1, with D tentatively TRBD1 (5 bases). Looked up from germline, CDR1 is SQVTM and CDR2 is ANQGSEA. The CDR3 is made up of 16 amino acids. V lost 0 bases, J lost 2 bases, and 17 bases lay in between. CDR3 in DNA: TGCAGCGTTGAAGATCAGGGCATGGGGAAAACCTACGAGCAGTACTTC. Protein sequence: CSVEDQGMGKTYEQYF.

This clonotype came up many times. The rearrangement uses TRBV7-9 and TRBJ2-2, with D hard to call. The germline V gene encodes CDR1 SEHNR and CDR2 FQNEAQ (reference sequence). Trimming left V 3 bases short and J 4 bases short, with 12 bases between. CDR3 length: 15 amino acids. The CDR3 DNA sequence: TGTGCCAGCAGCTTTTATCCGGATTCCACCGGGGAGCTGTTTTTT. This gives the protein CASSFYPDSTGELFF.

The chain employs TRBV10-3 and TRBJ2-2; D not certain. Trimming removed 2 bases at V and 8 bases at J, with 18 bases between. The CDR3 is 16 amino acids. Germline V gene sequence: CDR1 ENHRY, CDR2 SYGVKD. The CDR3 DNA reads as TGTGCCATCAGTGAGGAGCAGGCTGGCCCCAGAGGGGAGCTGTTTTTT. The encoded protein is CAISEEQAGPRGELFF.

This clonotype was recorded many times. The V gene is TRBV20-1, the J gene TRBJ1-4; D possibly corresponds to TRBD1 (6 bases). Per the germline V gene, CDR1 is DFQATT and CDR2 is SNEGSKA (reference sequence). V shed 0 bases and J shed 6 bases, with 14 bases lying between them. The CDR3 loop spans 15 amino acids. The CDR3 loop reads CSARDSLGGHEKLFF. As DNA, the CDR3 is TGCAGTGCTAGAGATTCCCTCGGGGGGCATGAAAAACTGTTTTTT.

There are many counts of this clonotype. The CDR3: CASSLFPGVGEQYF. For the CDR3, the DNA is TGCGCCAGCAGCTTGTTTCCTGGGGTAGGGGAGCAGTACTTC. V and J are TRBV5-1 and TRBJ2-7; D gene ambiguous. The CDR3 is 14 residues long. Trimming pared 1 base from V and 7 bases from J, leaving 15 bases between. Per the germline V gene, CDR1 is SGHRS and CDR2 is YFSETQ.

This clonotype was recorded at least ten times. This chain uses TRBV5-4 with TRBJ2-7; D is unclear. The CDR3 is 12 residues long. Germline-derived CDR1 and CDR2 are SGHNT and YYREEE (reference sequence). V lost 1 base and J 1 base, leaving 3 bases between the germline ends. CDR3 nucleotides: TGTGCCAGCAGCTTGATGTCCTACGAGCAGTACTTC. This sequence encodes CASSLMSYEQYF.

About this clonotype: A single base separates this from a much larger clone, so it may be a read error. V is TRBV20-1 and J is TRBJ2-2, with TRBD2 matching 8 bases. The CDR3 has 16 amino acids. Germline V lookup: CDR1 DFQATT, CDR2 SNEGSKA (reference sequence). Trimming cost V 2 bases and J 10 bases; bases outside gene matches: 15. CDR3 protein: CSARFPRGGKTEELFF. As DNA, the CDR3 is TGCAGTGCTAGATTTCCTCGGGGGGGGAAAACGGAGGAGCTGTTTTTT.

This clonotype was found many times. The chain links TRBV24-1 to TRBJ2-2, with 9 bases identical to TRBD1. The germline V gene has CDR1 KGHDR and CDR2 SFDVKD. Trimming at V came to 4 bases and at J to 5 bases, leaving 1 base not matched to a gene. The length of the CDR3 is 14 residues. The CDR3: CATSETGGTGELFF. CDR3 DNA sequence: TGTGCCACCAGTGAGACAGGGGGTACCGGGGAGCTGTTTTTT.

The chain combines TRBV2 with TRBJ2-6; D uncertain. The CDR3 extends over 11 amino acids. V gave up 3 bases and J gave up 12 bases, with 6 bases separating them. The germline CDR1 and CDR2 sequences are SNHLY and FYNNEI. In DNA form, the CDR3 reads TGTGCCAGCAGTGAGGTAGCCGTCCTGACTTTC. Translating it yields CASSEVAVLTF.

The gene calls are TRBV7-9 and TRBJ2-5; 8 positions agree with TRBD2. From germline, CDR1 is SEHNR and CDR2 FQNEAQ (reference sequence). V lost 4 bases and J lost 5; bases outside the gene matches: 12. The CDR3 totals 16 residues. The CDR3 DNA follows: TGTGCCAGCAGCTCCCTGCCGGGAGGGCCTCAGGAGACCCAGTACTTC. It encodes CASSSLPGGPQETQYF.

This clonotype was detected ten times or more. The chain uses TRBV29-1 and TRBJ2-2; a possible D gene is TRBD2 (6 bases). V lost 6 bases to trimming and J lost 1 base, with 12 bases between them. Germline V gene sequence: CDR1 SQVTM, CDR2 ANQGSEA. This CDR3 comprises 14 residues. CDR3 sequence (DNA): TGCAGCGTCCGACTAGTCGTGAACACCGGGGAGCTGTTTTTT. It yields the protein CSVRLVVNTGELFF.

This clonotype was observed many times. V usage is TRBV20-1 and J usage is TRBJ1-1; TRBD1 agrees at 8 bases. The length of the CDR3 is 13 residues. With 4 bases clipped from V and 1 base from J, the junction kept 2 bases outside the gene matches. CDR1 is DFQATT, CDR2 SNEGSKA, per germline (reference sequence). In DNA form, the CDR3 reads TGCAGTGCTACCGGGACAGGGAACACTGAAGCTTTCTTT. The encoded protein is CSATGTGNTEAFF.

This clonotype was seen many times. The chain combines TRBV6-5 with TRBJ1-3; D remains ambiguous. Looked up from germline, CDR1 is MNHEY and CDR2 is SVGAGI. This CDR3 is built from 13 residues. Trimming removed 2 bases at V and 5 bases at J, with 7 bases between. This CDR3 reads CASSYGQRNTIYF. The CDR3 bases are TGTGCCAGCAGTTACGGGCAACGAAACACCATATATTTT.

This clonotype was counted a few times. The V call is TRBV24-1, the J call TRBJ2-3; D gene unclear. Trimming removed 7 bases from V and 0 bases from J, with 16 bases in between. CDR1 KGHDR and CDR2 SFDVKD come from the germline V gene. The CDR3 spans 16 residues. The CDR3, as DNA: TGTGCCACCAGCCACGGAGCGCCCTTCAGCACAGATACGCAGTATTTT. This codes for CATSHGAPFSTDTQYF.

The CDR3 spells CACNPGQVTSYGYTF. The CDR3 nucleotides are TGTGCCTGCAATCCGGGACAGGTGACGTCCTATGGCTACACCTTC. The chain recombines TRBV5-5 with TRBJ1-2, with 8 bases fitting TRBD1. The germline gives CDR1 SGHKS, CDR2 YYEKEE (reference sequence). The V segment lost 10 bases and the J segment 4 bases; nucleotides outside the gene matches: 15. The CDR3 is 15 residues long.

The CDR3: CASNKAGGAGSETYEQYF. DNA for the CDR3: TGTGCCAGCAACAAGGCAGGGGGCGCAGGTTCAGAGACCTACGAGCAGTACTTC. The chain has TRBV7-2 and TRBJ2-7; 8 nucleotides agree with TRBD1. This CDR3 has 18 residues. CDR1 and CDR2 from the germline V gene are SGHTA and FQGNSA. The V segment lost 7 bases and the J segment 2 bases; nucleotides outside the gene matches: 19.

This clonotype has only a few counts. This chain joins TRBV7-9 and TRBJ2-5; 7 bases fit TRBD2. TRBJ2-1 explains the end of the DNA better; the J call may be wrong. Germline V gives CDR1 SEHNR, CDR2 FQNEAQ (reference sequence). The CDR3 length is 17 residues. CDR3 protein: CASSRTRSGLTPHWQFF. Here the CDR3 DNA reads TGTGCCAGCAGCCGCACCCGATCGGGACTAACCCCACATTGGCAGTTCTTC.

The chain couples TRBV24-1 to TRBJ1-2, with 11 bases that match TRBD1. The J segment lost 4 bases and the V segment lost 4 bases, leaving 4 bases of the junction unmatched. Germline CDR1 and CDR2: KGHDR and SFDVKD. This CDR3 comprises 15 residues. The CDR3 DNA reads as TGTGCCACCAGTGACTCCGGGACAGGGGGCTATGGCTACACCTTC. Translation gives CATSDSGTGGYGYTF.

This clonotype was recorded at least ten times. The rearrangement uses TRBV7-9 and TRBJ1-6, with TRBD1 as a possible D gene (6 bases). The CDR3 is 13 amino acids. Germline CDR1 and CDR2: SEHNR and FQNEAQ (reference sequence). Trimming removed 5 bases from V and 9 bases from J, with 11 bases in between. CDR3 region: CASSEMTGSPLHF. In DNA, the CDR3 is TGTGCCAGCAGCGAAATGACAGGTTCACCCCTCCACTTT.

In its sample, this clonotype was seen many times. This rearrangement joins TRBV10-3 to TRBJ2-5; D is ambiguous. The CDR3 spans 14 residues. Germline V CDR1 and CDR2: ENHRY, SYGVKD. With 7 bases removed from V and 3 bases from J, the gap between germline ends came to 15 bases. CDR3 DNA: TGTGCCATCAAGGTGACGAAAAGTGAAGAGACCCAGTACTTC. As protein: CAIKVTKSEETQYF.

V gene TRBV29-1 combines with J gene TRBJ2-5, with 11 bases matching TRBD1. Germline loops: CDR1 SQVTM, CDR2 ANQGSEA. The ends lost 5 bases at V and 2 bases at J; junction bases unmatched: 4. This CDR3 contains 14 residues. The CDR3 bases are TGCAGCGTTTGGACAGGGGGCGGGCAAGAGACCCAGTACTTC. The encoded protein is CSVWTGGGQETQYF. The full variable domain, its missing parts supplied by reference TRBV29-1 and TRBJ2-5, is SAVISQKPSRDICQRGTSLTIQCQVDSQVTMMFWYRQQPGQSLTLIATANQGSEATYESGFVIDKFPISRPNLTFSTLTVSNMSPEDSSIYLCSVWTGGGQETQYFGPGTRLLVL.

This rearrangement joins TRBV4-1 to TRBJ1-4; D remains unclear. The ends were cut back, 1 base at V and 5 bases at J, with 11 bases in the middle. The CDR3 spans 15 residues. CDR1 and CDR2 (germline): MGHRA, YSYEKL. The CDR3 sequence is CASSQVGQINEKLFF. Here the CDR3 DNA reads TGCGCCAGCAGCCAAGTTGGCCAGATCAATGAAAAACTGTTTTTT.

The gene calls are TRBV20-1 and TRBJ1-2, with 9 bases lining up with TRBD1. V gave up 2 bases and J gave up 3 bases; unmatched junction bases: 4. The length of the CDR3 is 14 residues. In germline, CDR1 is DFQATT, CDR2 SNEGSKA (reference sequence). CDR3 in amino acids: CSARPGTGYYGYTF. The CDR3 nucleotides read TGCAGTGCTAGACCCGGGACAGGGTACTATGGCTACACCTTC.

V is TRBV2 and J is TRBJ1-2; D not resolved. The CDR3 contains 12 residues. Germline V gene data show CDR1 as SNHLY and CDR2 as FYNNEI. V lost 6 bases, J lost 12 bases, and 17 bases lay in between. The CDR3 loop is CASRPGRSGNTF. DNA for the CDR3: TGTGCCAGCAGGCCAGGCCGCTCTGGAAACACCTTC.

This chain links TRBV6-5 with TRBJ1-5; D gene uncertain. Trimming took off 6 bases at V and 0 bases at J, with 12 bases between the two ends. The germline CDR1 and CDR2 sequences are MNHEY and SVGAGI. This CDR3 is built from 15 residues. Here the CDR3 DNA reads TGTGCCAGCAGACGGGCCCTCCTTAGCAATCAGCCCCAGCATTTT. As protein: CASRRALLSNQPQHF.

The rearrangement links TRBV7-2 to TRBJ2-7; D is tentatively TRBD1 or TRBD2 (5 bases each). Looked up from germline, CDR1 is SGHTA and CDR2 is FQGNSA. CDR3 length equals 13 residues. V lost 5 bases to trimming and J lost 8 bases, with 16 bases between them. Here the CDR3 DNA reads TGTGCCAGCAGCCCAGACCGAGAGGGACAGCAGTACTTC. Translating gives CASSPDREGQQYF.